The clone carrying this TCR beta chain was counted once. Only in-frame clones appear in the TCRdb table, and some are missing; sequencing was by immunoSEQ multiplex PCR. The table shows under 650,000 clones, with 90% to 96% occurring only once. The sample belongs to a study of shared clonotypes between healthy human individuals. V was cut by 3 bases and J by 7 bases, with 16 bases left in between. The CDR3 loop spans 15 amino acids. Per germline, CDR1 MDHEN and CDR2 SYDVKM. The material sequenced was naive CD4+ T cells sorted from blood. The subset denotes: CD45RA+ positively selected. V usage is TRBV28 and J usage is TRBJ1-5, with D possibly TRBD1 on 5 matching bases. The source is a woman in her twenties or thirties in good health. The chain's CDR3 is CASSFGQGFQQPQHF. The CDR3 region has the DNA TGTGCCAGCAGTTTCGGGCAGGGCTTTCAACAGCCCCAGCATTTT.